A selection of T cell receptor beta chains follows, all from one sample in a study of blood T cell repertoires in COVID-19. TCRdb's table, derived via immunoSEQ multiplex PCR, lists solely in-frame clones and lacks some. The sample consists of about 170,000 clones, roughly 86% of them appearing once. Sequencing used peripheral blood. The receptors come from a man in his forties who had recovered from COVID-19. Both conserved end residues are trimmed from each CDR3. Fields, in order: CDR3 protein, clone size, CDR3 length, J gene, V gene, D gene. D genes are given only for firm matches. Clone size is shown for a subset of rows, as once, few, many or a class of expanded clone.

CDR3aa: ASRADGTVTEAF
abundance: .
len: 12
j_gene: TRBJ1-1
v_gene: TRBV6-5
d_gene: TRBD1

CDR3aa: ASSLGLVREQF
abundance: .
len: 11
j_gene: TRBJ2-1
v_gene: TRBV7-3
d_gene: TRBD2

CDR3aa: ASSQDRDPSYEQY
abundance: .
len: 13
j_gene: TRBJ2-7
v_gene: TRBV7-2
d_gene: TRBD1

CDR3aa: ASSRRAGEDEKLF
abundance: .
len: 13
j_gene: TRBJ1-4
v_gene: TRBV4-2
d_gene: .

CDR3aa: ASSPSLDTQY
abundance: .
len: 10
j_gene: TRBJ2-3
v_gene: TRBV27
d_gene: .

CDR3aa: ASSYGTSGGQETQY
abundance: .
len: 14
j_gene: TRBJ2-5
v_gene: TRBV28
d_gene: TRBD2

CDR3aa: ASRPFVGGGNQPQH
abundance: .
len: 14
j_gene: TRBJ1-5
v_gene: TRBV27
d_gene: .

CDR3aa: ASSLEGLIGGGYT
abundance: .
len: 13
j_gene: TRBJ1-2
v_gene: TRBV5-5
d_gene: .

CDR3aa: ASSPRGGDTQY
abundance: .
len: 11
j_gene: TRBJ2-3
v_gene: TRBV3-1/TRBV3-2
d_gene: .

CDR3aa: ASSLASGANVLT
abundance: .
len: 12
j_gene: TRBJ2-6
v_gene: TRBV5-1
d_gene: .

CDR3aa: ASSLASPRAYEQY
abundance: .
len: 13
j_gene: TRBJ2-7
v_gene: TRBV7-8
d_gene: .

CDR3aa: ASSIGRTSGSYNEQF
abundance: .
len: 15
j_gene: TRBJ2-1
v_gene: TRBV19
d_gene: TRBD2

CDR3aa: ASSELDQGRGTEAF
abundance: .
len: 14
j_gene: TRBJ1-1
v_gene: TRBV2
d_gene: TRBD1

CDR3aa: SASGASGERDTQY
abundance: .
len: 13
j_gene: TRBJ2-3
v_gene: TRBV20-1
d_gene: TRBD2

CDR3aa: STTSSYNEQF
abundance: .
len: 10
j_gene: TRBJ2-1
v_gene: TRBV29-1
d_gene: .

CDR3aa: ASSNDVFLDGELF
abundance: .
len: 13
j_gene: TRBJ2-2
v_gene: TRBV21-1
d_gene: .

CDR3aa: ASSASEGALAKNIQY
abundance: .
len: 15
j_gene: TRBJ2-4
v_gene: TRBV19
d_gene: TRBD1

CDR3aa: ASRALRVEKLF
abundance: .
len: 11
j_gene: TRBJ1-4
v_gene: TRBV12-3/TRBV12-4
d_gene: .

CDR3aa: ASSTTGRNTIY
abundance: .
len: 11
j_gene: TRBJ1-3
v_gene: TRBV6-2/TRBV6-3
d_gene: TRBD1

CDR3aa: ASSHHTIAKNIQY
abundance: .
len: 13
j_gene: TRBJ2-4
v_gene: TRBV3-1/TRBV3-2
d_gene: .

CDR3aa: ASEDRAIAAEAF
abundance: .
len: 12
j_gene: TRBJ1-1
v_gene: TRBV19
d_gene: TRBD1

CDR3aa: ASSLAMGSGETQY
abundance: .
len: 13
j_gene: TRBJ2-5
v_gene: TRBV7-8
d_gene: .

CDR3aa: ASRSPTGGFGYT
abundance: .
len: 12
j_gene: TRBJ1-2
v_gene: TRBV28
d_gene: TRBD1

CDR3aa: AWSGGSGTSGSPLH
abundance: .
len: 14
j_gene: TRBJ1-6
v_gene: TRBV30
d_gene: .

CDR3aa: AISVGRGRYEQY
abundance: .
len: 12
j_gene: TRBJ2-7
v_gene: TRBV10-3
d_gene: TRBD1

CDR3aa: SVKRLASDTQY
abundance: few
len: 11
j_gene: TRBJ2-3
v_gene: TRBV29-1
d_gene: TRBD2

CDR3aa: AITPGSGRQETQY
abundance: .
len: 13
j_gene: TRBJ2-5
v_gene: TRBV10-3
d_gene: TRBD2

CDR3aa: ASSTLPGQDSYEQY
abundance: .
len: 14
j_gene: TRBJ2-7
v_gene: TRBV5-6
d_gene: TRBD1

CDR3aa: ASGNAGVPYNEQF
abundance: .
len: 13
j_gene: TRBJ2-1
v_gene: TRBV12-5
d_gene: TRBD2

CDR3aa: ASSELSPGQGTDTQY
abundance: .
len: 15
j_gene: TRBJ2-3
v_gene: TRBV6-1
d_gene: TRBD1

CDR3aa: ASSLDLRGAQASEQF
abundance: .
len: 15
j_gene: TRBJ2-1
v_gene: TRBV11-3
d_gene: .

CDR3aa: ASSYSTGSTGELF
abundance: .
len: 13
j_gene: TRBJ2-2
v_gene: TRBV6-5
d_gene: .

CDR3aa: ASSYSAGRYEQY
abundance: .
len: 12
j_gene: TRBJ2-7
v_gene: TRBV6-5
d_gene: .

CDR3aa: ASSPRLAGESSRNNEQF
abundance: .
len: 17
j_gene: TRBJ2-1
v_gene: TRBV18
d_gene: TRBD2

CDR3aa: ASGAGGLNTIY
abundance: once
len: 11
j_gene: TRBJ1-3
v_gene: TRBV28
d_gene: .

CDR3aa: ASSPLTGGSSAANVLT
abundance: .
len: 16
j_gene: TRBJ2-6
v_gene: TRBV18
d_gene: TRBD1

CDR3aa: ASNPSGDTQY
abundance: .
len: 10
j_gene: TRBJ2-3
v_gene: TRBV28
d_gene: .

CDR3aa: ASSQALPSAGYNEQF
abundance: .
len: 15
j_gene: TRBJ2-1
v_gene: TRBV4-1
d_gene: .

CDR3aa: ASSTSGLYGYT
abundance: few
len: 11
j_gene: TRBJ1-2
v_gene: TRBV19
d_gene: .

CDR3aa: ASRYGPGGAYEQY
abundance: once
len: 13
j_gene: TRBJ2-7
v_gene: TRBV7-2
d_gene: TRBD2

CDR3aa: ASRPLRFPGQDIEQY
abundance: .
len: 15
j_gene: TRBJ2-7
v_gene: TRBV5-6
d_gene: TRBD1

CDR3aa: ASSLVEGTEAF
abundance: .
len: 11
j_gene: TRBJ1-1
v_gene: TRBV7-2
d_gene: .

CDR3aa: ASSSGTGGDNSPLH
abundance: .
len: 14
j_gene: TRBJ1-6
v_gene: TRBV7-9
d_gene: TRBD1

CDR3aa: ASSLSRQGVDEQF
abundance: .
len: 13
j_gene: TRBJ2-1
v_gene: TRBV11-3
d_gene: TRBD1

CDR3aa: ASSLGVQPQH
abundance: .
len: 10
j_gene: TRBJ1-5
v_gene: TRBV7-9
d_gene: .

CDR3aa: ASSETGGGVTTDTQY
abundance: once
len: 15
j_gene: TRBJ2-3
v_gene: TRBV6-1
d_gene: .

CDR3aa: ASSPRLAGNEQF
abundance: .
len: 12
j_gene: TRBJ2-1
v_gene: TRBV7-9
d_gene: TRBD2

CDR3aa: ASSQGLGQPQH
abundance: few
len: 11
j_gene: TRBJ1-5
v_gene: TRBV4-2
d_gene: .

CDR3aa: ASSEAWSGLYEQY
abundance: .
len: 13
j_gene: TRBJ2-7
v_gene: TRBV6-1
d_gene: .

CDR3aa: SVAVLGQVNQPQH
abundance: .
len: 13
j_gene: TRBJ1-5
v_gene: TRBV29-1
d_gene: TRBD1

CDR3aa: ASSLALGGEQY
abundance: .
len: 11
j_gene: TRBJ2-7
v_gene: TRBV5-6
d_gene: .